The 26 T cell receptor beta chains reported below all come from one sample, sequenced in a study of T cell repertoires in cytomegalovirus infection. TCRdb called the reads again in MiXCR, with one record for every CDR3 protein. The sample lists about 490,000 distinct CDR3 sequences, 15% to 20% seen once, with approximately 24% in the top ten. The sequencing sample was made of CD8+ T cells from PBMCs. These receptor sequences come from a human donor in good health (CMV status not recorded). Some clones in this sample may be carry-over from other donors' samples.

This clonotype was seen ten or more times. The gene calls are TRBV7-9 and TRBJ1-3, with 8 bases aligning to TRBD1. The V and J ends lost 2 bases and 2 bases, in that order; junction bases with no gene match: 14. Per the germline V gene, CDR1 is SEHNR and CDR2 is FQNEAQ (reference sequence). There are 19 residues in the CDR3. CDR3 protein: CASSLPLGPQDRAGNTIYF. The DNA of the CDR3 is TGTGCCAGCAGCTTACCCCTGGGTCCTCAGGACAGGGCTGGAAACACCATATATTTT.

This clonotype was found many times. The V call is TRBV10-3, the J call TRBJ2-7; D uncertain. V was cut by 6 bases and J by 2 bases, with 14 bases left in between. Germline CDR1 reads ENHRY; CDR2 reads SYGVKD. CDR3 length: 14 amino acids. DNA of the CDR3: TGTGCCATCAGCGGTACTGACGATCCCTACGAGCAGTACTTC. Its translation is CAISGTDDPYEQYF.

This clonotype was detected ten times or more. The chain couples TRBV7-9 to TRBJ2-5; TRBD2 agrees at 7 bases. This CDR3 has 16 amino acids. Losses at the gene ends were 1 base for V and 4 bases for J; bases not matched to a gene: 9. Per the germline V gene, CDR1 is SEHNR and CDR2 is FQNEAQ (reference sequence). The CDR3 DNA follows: TGTGCCAGCAGCTTAGGGGCCGGGGGGATCGGAGAGACCCAGTACTTC. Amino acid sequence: CASSLGAGGIGETQYF.

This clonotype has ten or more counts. This CDR3 is CASSLMGRGQGDTEAFF. The DNA for the CDR3 is TGTGCCAGCAGCTTAATGGGGAGAGGGCAGGGAGACACTGAAGCTTTCTTT. The rearrangement joins TRBV7-3 to TRBJ1-1; D is possibly TRBD1 (5 bases). Germline lookup yields CDR1 SGHTA and CDR2 FQGTGA. The CDR3 is 17 amino acids. The germline V and J ends were trimmed by 1 base and 3 bases, with 18 bases remaining between them.

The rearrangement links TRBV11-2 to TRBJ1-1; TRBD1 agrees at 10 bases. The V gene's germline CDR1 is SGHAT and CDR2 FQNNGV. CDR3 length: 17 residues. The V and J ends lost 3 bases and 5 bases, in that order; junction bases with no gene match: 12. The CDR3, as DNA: TGTGCCAGCAGCTTCTTACTGGGGGACAGGGGTGGTACTGAAGCTTTCTTT. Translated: CASSFLLGDRGGTEAFF.

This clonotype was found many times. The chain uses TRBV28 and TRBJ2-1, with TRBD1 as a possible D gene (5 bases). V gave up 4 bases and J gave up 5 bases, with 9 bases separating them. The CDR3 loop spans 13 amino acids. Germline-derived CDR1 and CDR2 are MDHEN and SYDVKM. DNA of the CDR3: TGTGCCAGCAGTTCCCAGGGAAACAATGAGCAGTTCTTC. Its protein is CASSSQGNNEQFF.

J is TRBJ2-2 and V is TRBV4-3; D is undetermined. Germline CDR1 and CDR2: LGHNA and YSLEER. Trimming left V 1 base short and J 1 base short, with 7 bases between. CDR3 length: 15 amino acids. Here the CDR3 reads CASSQVGKNTGELFF. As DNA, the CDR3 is TGCGCCAGCAGCCAAGTAGGCAAGAACACCGGGGAGCTGTTTTTT.

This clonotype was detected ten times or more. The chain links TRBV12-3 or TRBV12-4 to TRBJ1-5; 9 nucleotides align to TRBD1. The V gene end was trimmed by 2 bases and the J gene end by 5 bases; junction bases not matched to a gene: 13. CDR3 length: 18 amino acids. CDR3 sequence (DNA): TGTGCCAGCAGTTTATCGGGTCCCGGGACAGGGAACCATCAGCCCCAGCATTTT. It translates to CASSLSGPGTGNHQPQHF.

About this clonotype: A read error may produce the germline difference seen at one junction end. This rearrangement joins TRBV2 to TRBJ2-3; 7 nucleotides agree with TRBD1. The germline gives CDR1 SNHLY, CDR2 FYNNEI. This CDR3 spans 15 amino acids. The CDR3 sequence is CASSGDRVGPDTRYF. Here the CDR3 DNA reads TGTGCCAGCAGCGGTGACAGGGTAGGCCCAGATACGCGGTATTTT.

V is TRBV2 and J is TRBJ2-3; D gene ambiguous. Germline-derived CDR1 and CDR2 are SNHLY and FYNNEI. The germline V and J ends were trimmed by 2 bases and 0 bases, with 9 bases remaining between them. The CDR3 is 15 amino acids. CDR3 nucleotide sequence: TGTGCCAGCAGTGAATACCCGGCTAGCACAGATACGCAGTATTTT. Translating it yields CASSEYPASTDTQYF.

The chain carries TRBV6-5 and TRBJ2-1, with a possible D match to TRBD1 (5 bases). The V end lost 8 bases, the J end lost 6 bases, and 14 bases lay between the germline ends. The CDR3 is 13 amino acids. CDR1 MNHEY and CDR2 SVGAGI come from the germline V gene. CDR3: CASVRRGSNEQFF. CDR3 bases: TGTGCCAGCGTAAGAAGGGGTTCCAATGAGCAGTTCTTC.

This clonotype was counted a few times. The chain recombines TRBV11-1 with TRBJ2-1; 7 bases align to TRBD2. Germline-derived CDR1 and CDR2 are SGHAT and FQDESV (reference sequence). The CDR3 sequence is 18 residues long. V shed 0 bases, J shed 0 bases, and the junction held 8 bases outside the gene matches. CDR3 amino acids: CASSLAGRELGSYNEQFF. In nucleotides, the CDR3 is TGTGCCAGCAGCTTAGCAGGGCGGGAGCTTGGCTCCTACAATGAGCAGTTCTTC.

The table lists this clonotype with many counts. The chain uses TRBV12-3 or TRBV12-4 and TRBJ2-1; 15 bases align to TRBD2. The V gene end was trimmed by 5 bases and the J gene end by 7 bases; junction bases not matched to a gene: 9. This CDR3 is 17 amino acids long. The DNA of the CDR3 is TGTGCCAGCAGTCAAACTATCGGACTAGCGGGAGGGAATGAGCAGTTCTTC. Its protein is CASSQTIGLAGGNEQFF.

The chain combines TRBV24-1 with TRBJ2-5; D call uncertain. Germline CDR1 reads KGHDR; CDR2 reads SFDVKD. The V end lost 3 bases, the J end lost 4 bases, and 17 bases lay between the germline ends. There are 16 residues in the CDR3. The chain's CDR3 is CATSDRREPLSETQYF. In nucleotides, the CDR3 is TGTGCCACCAGTGATCGCCGCGAGCCCCTCTCAGAGACCCAGTACTTC.

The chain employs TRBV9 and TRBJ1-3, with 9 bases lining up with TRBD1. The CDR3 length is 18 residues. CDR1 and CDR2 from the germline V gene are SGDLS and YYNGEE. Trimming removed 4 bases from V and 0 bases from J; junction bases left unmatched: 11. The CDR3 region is CASSIEDRGGPSGNTIYF. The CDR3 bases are TGTGCCAGCAGCATCGAGGACAGGGGAGGTCCCTCTGGAAACACCATATATTTT.

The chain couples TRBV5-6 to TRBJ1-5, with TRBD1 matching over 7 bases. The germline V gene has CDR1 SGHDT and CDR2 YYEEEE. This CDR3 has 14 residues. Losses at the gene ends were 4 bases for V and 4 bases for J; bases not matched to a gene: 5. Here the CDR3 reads CASSPGGWNQPQHF. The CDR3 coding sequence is TGTGCCAGCAGCCCAGGGGGTTGGAATCAGCCCCAGCATTTT.

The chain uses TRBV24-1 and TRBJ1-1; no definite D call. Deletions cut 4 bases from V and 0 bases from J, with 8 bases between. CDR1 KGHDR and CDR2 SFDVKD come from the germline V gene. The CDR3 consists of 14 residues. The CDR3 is CATSEDEVNTEAFF. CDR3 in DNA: TGTGCCACCAGTGAGGATGAAGTGAACACTGAAGCTTTCTTT.

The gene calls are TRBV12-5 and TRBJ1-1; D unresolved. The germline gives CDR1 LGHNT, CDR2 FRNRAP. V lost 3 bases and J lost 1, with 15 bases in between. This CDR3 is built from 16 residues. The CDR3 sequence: CASGFPPFARNTEAFF. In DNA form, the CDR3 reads TGTGCTAGTGGTTTCCCTCCATTCGCCAGGAACACTGAAGCTTTCTTT.

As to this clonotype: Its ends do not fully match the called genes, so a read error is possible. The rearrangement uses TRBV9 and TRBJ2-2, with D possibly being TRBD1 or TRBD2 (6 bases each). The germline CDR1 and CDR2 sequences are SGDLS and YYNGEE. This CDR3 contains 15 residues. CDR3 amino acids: CASSVGGARTGVLFF. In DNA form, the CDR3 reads TGTGCCAGCAGCGTCGGGGGCGCCAGGACCGGGGTGCTGTTTTTT.

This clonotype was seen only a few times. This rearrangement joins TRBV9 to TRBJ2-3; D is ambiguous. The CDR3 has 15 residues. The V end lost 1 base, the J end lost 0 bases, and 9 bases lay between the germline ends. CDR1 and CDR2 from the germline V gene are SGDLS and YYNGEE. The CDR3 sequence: CASSVWSTSTDTQYF. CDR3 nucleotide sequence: TGTGCCAGCAGCGTATGGTCAACTAGCACAGATACGCAGTATTTT.

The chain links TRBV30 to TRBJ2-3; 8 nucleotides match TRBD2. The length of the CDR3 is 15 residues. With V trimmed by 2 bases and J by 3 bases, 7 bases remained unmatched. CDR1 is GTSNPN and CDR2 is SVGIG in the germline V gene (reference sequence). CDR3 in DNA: TGTGCCTGGAGTCTTACTAGCGGTTTTACAGATACGCAGTATTTT. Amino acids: CAWSLTSGFTDTQYF. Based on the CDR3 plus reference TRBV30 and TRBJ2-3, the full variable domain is SQTIHQWPATLVQPVGSPLSLECTVEGTSNPNLYWYRQAAGRGLQLLFYSVGIGQISSEVPQNLSASRPQDRQFILSSKKLLLSDSGFYLCAWSLTSGFTDTQYFGPGTRLTVL.

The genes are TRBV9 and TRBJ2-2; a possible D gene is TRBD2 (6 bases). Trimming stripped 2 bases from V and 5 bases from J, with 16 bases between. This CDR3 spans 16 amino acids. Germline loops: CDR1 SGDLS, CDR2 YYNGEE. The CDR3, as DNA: TGTGCCAGCAGCGTTACCGGGACTCTCGGGACCGGGGAGCTGTTTTTT. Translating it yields CASSVTGTLGTGELFF.

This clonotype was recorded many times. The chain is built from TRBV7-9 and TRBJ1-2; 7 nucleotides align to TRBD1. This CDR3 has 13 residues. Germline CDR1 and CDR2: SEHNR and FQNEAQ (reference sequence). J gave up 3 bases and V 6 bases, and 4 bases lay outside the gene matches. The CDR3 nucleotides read TGTGCCAGCAGTTTTCAGGGGGACTATGGCTACACCTTC. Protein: CASSFQGDYGYTF.

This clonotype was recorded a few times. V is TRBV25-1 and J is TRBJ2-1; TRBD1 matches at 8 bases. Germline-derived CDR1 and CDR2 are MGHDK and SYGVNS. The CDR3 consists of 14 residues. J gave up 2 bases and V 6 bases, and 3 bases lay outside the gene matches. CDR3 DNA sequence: TGTGCCAGCAGCAGGGGGCGCACCTACAATGAGCAGTTCTTC. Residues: CASSRGRTYNEQFF.

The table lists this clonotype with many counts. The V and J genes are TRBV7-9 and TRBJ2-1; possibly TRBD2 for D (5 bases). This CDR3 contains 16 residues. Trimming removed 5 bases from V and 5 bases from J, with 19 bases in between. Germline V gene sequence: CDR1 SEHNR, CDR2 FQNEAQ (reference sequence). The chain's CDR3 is CASSGGPPGYNNEQFF. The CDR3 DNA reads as TGTGCCAGCAGCGGCGGGCCTCCTGGCTACAACAATGAGCAGTTCTTC.

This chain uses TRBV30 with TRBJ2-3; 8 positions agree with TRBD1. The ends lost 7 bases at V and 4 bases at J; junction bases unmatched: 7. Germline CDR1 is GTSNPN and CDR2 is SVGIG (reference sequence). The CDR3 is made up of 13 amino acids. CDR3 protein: CASDRVYSDTQYF. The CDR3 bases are TGTGCCTCGGACAGGGTTTACTCAGATACGCAGTATTTT.